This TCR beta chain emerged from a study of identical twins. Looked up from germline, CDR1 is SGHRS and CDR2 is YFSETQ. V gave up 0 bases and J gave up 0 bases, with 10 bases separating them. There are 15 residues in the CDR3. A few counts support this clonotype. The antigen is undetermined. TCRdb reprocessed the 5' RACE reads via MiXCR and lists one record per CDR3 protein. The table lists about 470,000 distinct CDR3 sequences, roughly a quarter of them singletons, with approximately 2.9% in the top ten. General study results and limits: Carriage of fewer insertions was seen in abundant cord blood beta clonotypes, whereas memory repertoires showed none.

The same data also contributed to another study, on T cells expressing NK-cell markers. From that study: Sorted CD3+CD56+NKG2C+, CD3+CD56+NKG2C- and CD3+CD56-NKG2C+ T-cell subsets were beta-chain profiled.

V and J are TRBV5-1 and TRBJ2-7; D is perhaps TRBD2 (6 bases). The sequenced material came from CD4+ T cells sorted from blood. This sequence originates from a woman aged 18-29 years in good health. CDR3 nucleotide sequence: TGCGCCAGCAGCTTGGGGGGGACTTACTCCTACGAGCAGTACTTC. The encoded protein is CASSLGGTYSYEQYF. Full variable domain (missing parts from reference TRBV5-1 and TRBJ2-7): KAGVTQTPRYLIKTRGQQVTLSCSPISGHRSVSWYQQTPGQGLQFLFEYFSETQRNKGNFPGRFSGRQFSNSRSEMNVSTLELGDSALYLCASSLGGTYSYEQYFGPGTRLTVT.